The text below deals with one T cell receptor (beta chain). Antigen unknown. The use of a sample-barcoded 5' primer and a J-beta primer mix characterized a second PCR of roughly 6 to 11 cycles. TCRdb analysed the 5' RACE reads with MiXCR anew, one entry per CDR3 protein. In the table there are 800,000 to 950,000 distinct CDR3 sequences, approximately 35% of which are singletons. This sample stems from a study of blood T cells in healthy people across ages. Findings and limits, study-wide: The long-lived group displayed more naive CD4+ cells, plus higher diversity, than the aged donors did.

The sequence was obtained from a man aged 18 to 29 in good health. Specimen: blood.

CDR3 loop: CASSSQPSGTDTQYF. The CDR3 coding sequence is TGCGCCAGCAGCTCGCAGCCGAGCGGCACAGATACGCAGTATTTT. This chain joins TRBV5-1 and TRBJ2-3; D gene unclear. V lost 3 bases to trimming and J lost 1 base, with 12 bases between them. Germline V gene lookup returns CDR1 SGHRS and CDR2 YFSETQ. The CDR3 sequence is 15 residues long. Filled out from reference TRBV5-1 and TRBJ2-3, the complete variable domain reads KAGVTQTPRYLIKTRGQQVTLSCSPISGHRSVSWYQQTPGQGLQFLFEYFSETQRNKGNFPGRFSGRQFSNSRSEMNVSTLELGDSALYLCASSSQPSGTDTQYFGPGTRLTVL.